The 10 T cell receptor beta chains reported below all come from one sample, sequenced in a study of CD8 T cells in ankylosing spondylitis. Study-level results: A TCR beta motif made of fewer than ten highly homologous variants seemed typical of ankylosing spondylitis blood.

TCRdb passed the 5' RACE reads through MiXCR, listing each CDR3 protein once. The sample lists 450,000 to 550,000 distinct CDR3 sequences, roughly 5.2% occurring once. These receptors' targets are unknown. Input material: blood, either unsorted or a sorted T cell fraction (not recorded which). These receptors all come from a male donor with ankylosing spondylitis.

This clonotype was detected many times. The rearrangement links TRBV7-2 to TRBJ2-7; D is ambiguous. The CDR3 loop spans 13 amino acids. Germline assignment: CDR1 SGHTA and CDR2 FQGNSA. The V end lost 2 bases, the J end lost 4 bases, and 9 bases lay between the germline ends. The CDR3 spells CASSLISGYEQYF. The DNA of the CDR3 is TGTGCCAGCAGCTTAATTTCGGGTTACGAGCAGTACTTC.

There are many counts of this clonotype. This rearrangement joins TRBV16 to TRBJ1-1; D is possibly TRBD1 (6 bases). V dropped 3 bases and J dropped 11 bases, with 10 bases sitting between them. The CDR3 consists of 11 residues. Per germline, CDR1 KGHSY and CDR2 FQNENV. The CDR3 here is CASSHGGGAFF. The CDR3 DNA reads as TGTGCCAGCAGCCATGGAGGGGGGGCTTTCTTT. The variable domain in full, completed from reference TRBV16 and TRBJ1-1, reads GEEVAQTPKHLVRGEGQKAKLYCAPIKGHSYVFWYQQVLKNEFKFLISFQNENVFDETGMPKERFSAKCLPNSPCSLEIQATKLEDSAVYFCASSHGGGAFFGQGTRLTVV.

This clonotype occurred many times. The V call is TRBV9, the J call TRBJ2-2; 7 positions match TRBD1. From germline, CDR1 is SGDLS and CDR2 YYNGEE. V was clipped by 2 bases and J by 2 bases; unmatched bases: 3. The CDR3 has 15 amino acids. In nucleotides, the CDR3 is TGTGCCAGCAGCGTGTACAGGGGAAACACCGGGGAGCTGTTTTTT. This gives the protein CASSVYRGNTGELFF.

This clonotype has more than one count but fewer than ten. The chain has TRBV28 and TRBJ2-7; 8 bases line up with TRBD2. The germline V gene has CDR1 MDHEN and CDR2 SYDVKM. This CDR3 has 17 amino acids. V trimming: 7 bases; J trimming: 3 bases; junction bases outside the gene matches: 17. Here the CDR3 DNA reads TGTGCCAGCAACACTGTGTGGACAATAGCGGGGATCTACGAGCAGTACTTC. As protein: CASNTVWTIAGIYEQYF.

This clonotype was detected only a few times. V usage is TRBV18 and J usage is TRBJ1-2, with D hard to call. In germline, CDR1 is KGHSH, CDR2 LQKENI. Trimming shortened V by 1 base and J by 6 bases, and 9 bases separated the two germline ends. The CDR3 consists of 13 residues. CDR3: CASSPRWVDGYTF. The DNA for the CDR3 is TGTGCCAGCTCACCACGGTGGGTGGATGGCTACACCTTC.

This clonotype was seen a few times. This rearrangement joins TRBV6-1 to TRBJ2-5, with TRBD2 matching over 9 bases. V was pared by 5 bases and J by 5 bases, with 12 bases of the junction left unmatched. The CDR3 consists of 16 residues. From germline, CDR1 is MNHNS and CDR2 SASEGT. This chain's CDR3 is CASSTGTSLVLETQYF. The CDR3 bases are TGTGCCAGCAGTACCGGGACTAGCCTCGTCTTGGAGACCCAGTACTTC.

This clonotype was observed many times. This chain joins TRBV7-3 and TRBJ2-4; no reliable D call. V lost 5 bases to trimming and J lost 1 base, with 15 bases between them. This CDR3 contains 16 residues. Germline CDR1 SGHTA, CDR2 FQGTGA. CDR3 nucleotide sequence: TGTGCCAGCAGCCCCTCCCAGGCCCAGGCCAAAAACATTCAGTACTTC. It codes for CASSPSQAQAKNIQYF.

This clonotype has a count of ten or more. The gene calls are TRBV4-2 and TRBJ2-3; no clear D gene. The CDR3 totals 16 residues. V lost 1 base, J lost 0 bases, and 11 bases lay in between. The V gene's germline CDR1 is LGHNA and CDR2 YNFKEQ. CDR3 residues: CASSQGSGSSTDTQYF. Written as DNA, the CDR3 is TGTGCCAGCAGCCAAGGTTCCGGGTCTAGCACAGATACGCAGTATTTT.

V is TRBV5-4 and J is TRBJ2-2; 8 positions match TRBD2. The germline CDR1 and CDR2 sequences are SGHNT and YYREEE (reference sequence). Unmatched junction bases numbered 5, after V lost 4 bases and J lost 0 bases. The CDR3 is 16 residues long. The CDR3 DNA reads TGTGCCAGCAGCCCCGGGGGGGGAACGAACACCGGGGAGCTGTTTTTT. Amino acids: CASSPGGGTNTGELFF.

This clonotype has at least ten counts. A much larger clone is a single base away; this may be a read error. The CDR3 DNA follows: TGTGCCAGCAGCTTCTGGGGCGAAGAGACCCAGTACTTC. Amino acids: CASSFWGEETQYF. The gene calls are TRBV7-2 and TRBJ2-5; the D gene is possibly TRBD1 (5 bases). Per germline, CDR1 SGHTA and CDR2 FQGNSA. The CDR3 has 13 amino acids. V gave up 3 bases and J gave up 3 bases, with 8 bases separating them.